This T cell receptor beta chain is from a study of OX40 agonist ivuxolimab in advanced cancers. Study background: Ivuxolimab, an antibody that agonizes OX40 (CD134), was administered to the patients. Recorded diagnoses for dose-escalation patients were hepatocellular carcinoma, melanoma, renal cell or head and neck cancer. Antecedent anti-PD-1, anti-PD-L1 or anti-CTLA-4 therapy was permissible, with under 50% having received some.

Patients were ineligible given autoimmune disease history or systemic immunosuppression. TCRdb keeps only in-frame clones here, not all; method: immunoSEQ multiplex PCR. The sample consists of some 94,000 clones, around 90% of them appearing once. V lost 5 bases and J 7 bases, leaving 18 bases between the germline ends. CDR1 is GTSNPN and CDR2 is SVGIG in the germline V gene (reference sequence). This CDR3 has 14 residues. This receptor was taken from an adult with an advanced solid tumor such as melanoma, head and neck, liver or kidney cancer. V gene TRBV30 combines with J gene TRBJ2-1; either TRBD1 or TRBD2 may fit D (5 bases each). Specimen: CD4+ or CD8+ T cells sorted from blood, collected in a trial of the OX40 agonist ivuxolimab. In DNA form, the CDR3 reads TGTGCCTGGCGATGGGGGTCGGCCGGAAATGAGCAGTTCTTC. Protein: CAWRWGSAGNEQFF.